This T cell receptor (beta chain) was identified during a study of blood T cell repertoires in COVID-19. Original handling: Nucleated cell number was recorded as an estimate derived from reference gene primer amplification. Profiled with immunoSEQ multiplex PCR; TCRdb holds only in-frame clones, not every one. The DNA was the basis for D and trimming; V, J and clone size are from that table. The sample consists of about 180,000 clones, around 80% of them appearing once. CDR1 is ENHRY, CDR2 SYGVKD, per germline. The ends were cut back, 2 bases at V and 2 bases at J, with 22 bases in the middle. This CDR3 has 19 amino acids. Participant ages covered roughly 18 to 89 years across about 22 US areas. Participants reported their clinical history, and cohort assignment relied on those reports. The study counted Cohort 3 donors as recovered given two negative PCRs, clearance, or symptom resolution.

This clonotype originated in a woman in her fifties or sixties who had recovered from COVID-19. This chain links TRBV10-3 with TRBJ1-5; a possible D gene is TRBD1 (6 bases). The sample consisted of PBMCs or T cells enriched from blood (not recorded which). CDR3 nucleotide sequence: TGTGCCATCAGTGAGACCCTAAACCCAGGGGCCCAGGGCAATCAGCCCCAGCATTTT. This sequence encodes CAISETLNPGAQGNQPQHF.